This T cell receptor beta chain is drawn from a study of low-dose radiotherapy and immunotherapy resistance in tumors. Overall study context: Dosing for Cohort 2 consisted of 1 Gy per fraction every two weeks, reaching a total of 13 Gy over 26 weeks.

Alpha and beta chains were covered, as first-strand cDNA relied on TRAV- and TRBV-specific primers. With a constant-region primer and a V-primer adapter, TCRs were subjected to about 20 PCR cycles of amplification. TCRdb passed the reads through MiXCR, listing each CDR3 protein once. Of over 9,500 distinct CDR3 sequences listed, 65% are singletons. The junction had 4 bases not matched to a gene; V was cut back by 2 bases and J by 4 bases. CDR3 size: 14 residues. Germline V gene sequence: CDR1 SEHNR, CDR2 FQNEAQ (reference sequence). Every donor's regimen consisted of nivolumab, ipilimumab, aspirin, low-dose cyclophosphamide and low-dose radiotherapy.

The V gene is TRBV7-9, the J gene TRBJ1-1; TRBD1 matches 7 bases. This receptor was taken from a human donor with advanced metastatic prostate, ovarian, gallbladder or colorectal cancer (not recorded which). This table probably holds off-target reads from a library built for another chain. CDR3 DNA sequence: TGTGCCAGCAGCTTAAGTCAGGGGGGCACTGAAGCTTTCTTT. Amino acids: CASSLSQGGTEAFF.